The sequence of this TCR beta chain was determined in a study of tumor-infiltrating lymphocytes in localized non-small cell lung cancer. Study-wide context: Some samples were collected after neoadjuvant chemotherapy; smokers, never-smokers and several histologies were included. Resected tumor was paired with non-adjacent uninvolved lung from the same patient. Study-level results: Immunotypes IM1 and IM2 had similar TCR-derived T-cell fractions.

To note about this clone: Antigen: not known.

CDR1 is SGHVS, CDR2 FQNEAQ, per germline. Trimming removed 4 bases from V and 1 base from J, with 17 bases in between. This CDR3 has 16 residues. Using immunoSEQ multiplex PCR, the repertoire was profiled, and TCRdb retains in-frame clones only, with some absent. The sample lists approximately 9,500 clones; less than 80% were seen once. The TCR sequence derives from a human donor with non-small cell lung cancer. Sequences were obtained from uninvolved lung tissue not adjacent to the tumor. The chain joins TRBV7-8 to TRBJ2-7, with D maybe TRBD2 (6 bases). The CDR3 sequence: CASSSSDPLRSYEQYF. The DNA for the CDR3 is TGTGCCAGCAGCTCTAGCGACCCTCTCCGGTCCTACGAGCAGTACTTC.